Included here is one T cell receptor (beta chain) sequence, with context. Assay: immunoSEQ multiplex PCR; the TCRdb copy retains only in-frame clones and omits some. The data hold about 40,000 clones, with around 90% observed a single time. This specimen belongs to a study of T cell changes during pregnancy in multiple sclerosis. V lost 4 bases to trimming and J lost 2 bases; unmatched junction nucleotides: 5. The CDR3 consists of 16 residues. Germline CDR1 and CDR2: SGHTA and FQGNSA. Sequenced material: CD4+ T cells from peripheral blood mononuclear cells, taken before pregnancy. The clonotype originates from a female donor with multiple sclerosis, enrolled in a pregnancy study. The chain couples TRBV7-2 to TRBJ2-3, with TRBD2 identical over 11 bases. Here the CDR3 reads CASSSGLAGITDTQYF. Here the CDR3 DNA reads TGTGCCAGCAGCTCTGGACTAGCGGGCATCACAGATACGCAGTATTTT.